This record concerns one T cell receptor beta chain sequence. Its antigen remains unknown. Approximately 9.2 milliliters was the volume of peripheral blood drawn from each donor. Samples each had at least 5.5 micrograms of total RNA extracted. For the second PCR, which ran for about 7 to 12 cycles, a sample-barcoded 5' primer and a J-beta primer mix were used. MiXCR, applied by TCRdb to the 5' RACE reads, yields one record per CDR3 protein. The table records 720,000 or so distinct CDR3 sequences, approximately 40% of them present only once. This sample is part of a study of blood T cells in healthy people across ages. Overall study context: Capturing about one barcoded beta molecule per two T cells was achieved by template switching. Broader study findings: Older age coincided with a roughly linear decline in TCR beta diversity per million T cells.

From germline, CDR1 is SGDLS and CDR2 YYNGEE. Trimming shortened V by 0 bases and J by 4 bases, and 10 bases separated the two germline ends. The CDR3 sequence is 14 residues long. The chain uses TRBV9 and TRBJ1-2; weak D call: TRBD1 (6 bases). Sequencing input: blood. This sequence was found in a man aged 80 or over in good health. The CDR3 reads CASSVGVDSYGYTF. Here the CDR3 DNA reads TGTGCCAGCAGCGTAGGGGTGGACAGCTATGGCTACACCTTC. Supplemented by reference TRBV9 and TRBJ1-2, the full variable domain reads DSGVTQTPKHLITATGQRVTLRCSPRSGDLSVYWYQQSLDQGLQFLIQYYNGEERAKGNILERFSAQQFPDLHSELNLSSLELGDSALYFCASSVGVDSYGYTFGSGTRLTVV.